The 27 T cell receptor beta chains given below trace back to one sample, sequenced in a study of CD8 T cells in ankylosing spondylitis. Whole-study findings and limits: There was a TCR beta motif, made of several highly homologous variants, that appeared characteristic of ankylosing spondylitis blood.

Their target antigens are unknown. TCRdb reanalysed the 5' RACE reads using MiXCR and keeps one entry per CDR3 protein. In the table there are about 330,000 distinct CDR3 sequences, less than 10% of which are singletons. The sequenced sample was blood, either unsorted or a sorted T cell fraction (not recorded which). Receptors were obtained from a male donor with ankylosing spondylitis.

This clonotype was detected only a few times. The rearrangement uses TRBV28 and TRBJ2-3; unclear D gene. CDR1 is MDHEN, CDR2 SYDVKM, per germline. V lost 8 bases to trimming and J lost 7 bases, with 13 bases between them. This CDR3 is 12 amino acids long. CDR3 sequence (DNA): TGTGCCAGCTCTGAGGACGTTCATACGCAGTATTTT. Protein product: CASSEDVHTQYF.

Many counts were recorded for this clonotype. The chain uses TRBV20-1 and TRBJ2-7, with unresolved D. CDR1 and CDR2 (germline): DFQATT, SNEGSKA (reference sequence). Trimming left V 4 bases short and J 3 bases short, with 10 bases between. The CDR3 is 12 amino acids. Here the CDR3 reads CSATRDRYEQYF. The CDR3 coding sequence is TGCAGTGCTACCCGCGACCGCTACGAGCAGTACTTC.

Regarding this clonotype: Sequence at one end of the junction differs from germline and may be a read error. CDR3 coding DNA: TGCTGTGCTAGAGATCTCAGGAGTGTCTCCGGCGGCAATGAGCAGTTCTTC. Its protein is CCARDLRSVSGGNEQFF. This chain joins TRBV20-1 and TRBJ2-1; D remains unclear. The CDR3 runs 17 residues. Per germline, CDR1 DFQATT and CDR2 SNEGSKA (reference sequence).

For the CDR3, the DNA is TGTGCCAGCAGCCAAGGGACTAGCGGGAGAGTAGGTGAGCAGTTCTTC. Amino acid sequence: CASSQGTSGRVGEQFF. The chain has TRBV3-1 and TRBJ2-1, with 13 bases aligning to TRBD2. The V gene's germline CDR1 is LGHDT and CDR2 YNNKEL (reference sequence). This CDR3 is 16 amino acids long. V lost 1 base and J lost 9; bases outside the gene matches: 6.

The rearrangement uses TRBV11-1 and TRBJ2-1; D possibly corresponds to TRBD1 (6 bases). V lost 5 bases to trimming and J lost 6 bases, with 11 bases between them. CDR1 is SGHAT and CDR2 is FQDESV in the germline V gene (reference sequence). CDR3 length equals 13 residues. DNA for the CDR3: TGTGCCAGCAGCCCGGACAGCTTCAATGAGCAGTTCTTC. This codes for CASSPDSFNEQFF.

This clonotype showed up many times. The CDR3 spells CASMMGSYGYTF. CDR3 nucleotide sequence: TGTGCCAGCATGATGGGCTCCTATGGCTACACCTTC. The chain carries TRBV2 and TRBJ1-2, with D unresolved. The germline V gene has CDR1 SNHLY and CDR2 FYNNEI. This CDR3 spans 12 amino acids. Trimming stripped 7 bases from V and 4 bases from J, with 10 bases between.

This clonotype has more than one count but fewer than ten. The genes are TRBV5-1 and TRBJ2-4, with D perhaps TRBD2 (5 bases). Germline CDR1 reads SGHRS; CDR2 reads YFSETQ. This CDR3 has 15 residues. The V gene lost 5 bases and the J gene lost 0 bases, with 12 bases spanning the gap. The CDR3 reads CASSPARGAKNIQYF. CDR3 nucleotide sequence: TGCGCCAGCAGTCCTGCCCGGGGAGCCAAAAACATTCAGTACTTC.

The rearrangement links TRBV28 to TRBJ2-7; D not resolved. The CDR3 is made up of 12 amino acids. CDR1 MDHEN and CDR2 SYDVKM come from the germline V gene. The V gene lost 4 bases and the J gene lost 7 bases, with 11 bases spanning the gap. CDR3 amino acids: CASSSLFREQYF. CDR3 bases: TGTGCCAGCAGTTCCCTCTTCCGGGAGCAGTACTTC.

This chain joins TRBV28 and TRBJ2-2, with TRBD2 matching 14 bases. This CDR3 contains 17 residues. The V gene end was trimmed by 4 bases and the J gene end by 4 bases; junction bases not matched to a gene: 5. Germline CDR1 is MDHEN and CDR2 is SYDVKM. In nucleotides, the CDR3 is TGTGCCAGCAGTTCGTACGGACTAGCGGGGGGCACCGGGGAGCTGTTTTTT. This sequence encodes CASSSYGLAGGTGELFF.

V gene TRBV10-3 combines with J gene TRBJ2-4; D unresolved. The V end lost 1 base, the J end lost 8 bases, and 12 bases lay between the germline ends. The CDR3 spans 14 residues. In germline, CDR1 is ENHRY, CDR2 SYGVKD. The DNA of the CDR3 is TGTGCCATCAGTGAGTACCGCGATAAGGACATTCAGTACTTC. This encodes CAISEYRDKDIQYF.

This clonotype was seen a few times. CDR3 residues: CASSYPGRRGNQPQHF. CDR3 DNA: TGTGCCAGCAGTTACCCGGGACGGCGGGGCAATCAGCCCCAGCATTTT. The chain carries TRBV6-2 or TRBV6-3 and TRBJ1-5, with D perhaps matching TRBD1 (5 bases). From germline, CDR1 is MNHEY and CDR2 SVGEGT. The CDR3 has 16 residues. The V end was cut by 2 bases, the J end by 2 bases, with 13 bases between.

The chain has TRBV11-3 and TRBJ2-7, with D perhaps being TRBD1 or TRBD2 (6 bases each). This CDR3 has 16 amino acids. In germline, CDR1 is SGHNT, CDR2 YENEEA. Trimming pared 4 bases from V and 2 bases from J, leaving 18 bases between. As DNA, the CDR3 is TGTGCCAGCAGCTATCGAGGCGGTGGGGGGCCCTACGAGCAGTACTTC. It specifies CASSYRGGGGPYEQYF.

This clonotype was seen many times. The rearrangement uses TRBV10-3 and TRBJ2-5; D possibly corresponds to TRBD1 (5 bases). The V end was cut by 4 bases, the J end by 4 bases, with 10 bases between. CDR1 and CDR2 from the germline V gene are ENHRY and SYGVKD. The CDR3 is 13 residues long. In DNA form, the CDR3 reads TGTGCCATCAGTGGTGGGCAGGGAGAGACCCAGTACTTC. This codes for CAISGGQGETQYF.

This clonotype was observed a handful of times. The chain combines TRBV4-3 with TRBJ1-4; possibly TRBD1 for D (6 bases). Germline-derived CDR1 and CDR2 are LGHNA and YSLEER. Deletions cut 0 bases from V and 8 bases from J, with 13 bases between. The CDR3 spans 15 residues. The CDR3 sequence is CASSQDAGVREKLFF. The CDR3 DNA sequence: TGCGCCAGCAGCCAAGACGCAGGGGTAAGGGAAAAACTGTTTTTT.

This clonotype was detected a few times. This chain joins TRBV7-2 and TRBJ2-3, with D possibly being TRBD1 (5 bases). In germline, CDR1 is SGHTA, CDR2 FQGNSA. V was trimmed by 1 base and J by 4 bases, leaving 18 bases between them. CDR3 length: 17 residues. The CDR3 DNA follows: TGTGCCAGCAGCTTAGTTGCGACAGTCTTAATTTCAGATACGCAGTATTTT. It codes for CASSLVATVLISDTQYF. Complete variable domain (other parts from reference TRBV7-2 and TRBJ2-3): GAGVSQSPSNKVTEKGKDVELRCDPISGHTALYWYRQSLGQGLEFLIYFQGNSAPDKSGLPSDRFSAERTGGSVSTLTIQRTQQEDSAVYLCASSLVATVLISDTQYFGPGTRLTVL.

This clonotype was seen more than once but under ten times. The rearrangement uses TRBV6-2 or TRBV6-3 and TRBJ1-1, with D possibly TRBD1 on 5 matching bases. The germline V gene encodes CDR1 MNHEY and CDR2 SVGEGT. Trimming shortened V by 4 bases and J by 7 bases, and 13 bases separated the two germline ends. The CDR3 totals 13 residues. CDR3 DNA sequence: TGTGCCAGCAGTTCTGTCTTGGGGGTTGAAGCTTTCTTT. It encodes CASSSVLGVEAFF.

This clonotype was seen many times. The chain's CDR3 is CASSVVRSGPYNEQFF. The CDR3 DNA reads TGTGCCAGCAGCGTAGTAAGGAGTGGACCCTACAATGAGCAGTTCTTC. This chain uses TRBV9 with TRBJ2-1; D is undetermined. Germline assignment: CDR1 SGDLS and CDR2 YYNGEE. With 0 bases removed from V and 2 bases from J, the gap between germline ends came to 12 bases. The CDR3 runs to 16 residues.

The chain recombines TRBV14 with TRBJ2-1; unclear D gene. The CDR3 is 15 residues long. V dropped 1 base and J dropped 0 bases, with 7 bases sitting between them. The germline V gene encodes CDR1 SGHDN and CDR2 FVKESK. CDR3: CASSQGVNSYNEQFF. CDR3 nucleotides: TGTGCCAGCAGCCAAGGAGTAAACTCCTACAATGAGCAGTTCTTC. Full variable domain (rest looked up from reference TRBV14 and TRBJ2-1): EAGVTQFPSHSVIEKGQTVTLRCDPISGHDNLYWYRRVMGKEIKFLLHFVKESKQDESGMPNNRFLAERTGGTYSTLKVQPAELEDSGVYFCASSQGVNSYNEQFFGPGTRLTVL.

The CDR3, as DNA: TGTGCCAGCAGTGTACTTGGGGTGGCAGACGAGCAGTACTTC. The encoded protein is CASSVLGVADEQYF. The chain employs TRBV7-9 and TRBJ2-7; no clear D gene. This CDR3 comprises 14 residues. V was cut by 6 bases and J by 5 bases, with 17 bases left in between. Germline V gene sequence: CDR1 SEHNR, CDR2 FQNEAQ (reference sequence).

Turning to this clonotype: No conserved phenylalanine or tryptophan is present at the end of the CDR3, so a read error is the likely explanation. The gene calls are TRBV5-5 and TRBJ1-1; D might be TRBD1 (5 bases). The ends were cut back, 2 bases at V and 2 bases at J, with 10 bases in the middle. Germline values: CDR1 SGHKS, CDR2 YYEKEE (reference sequence). The CDR3 spans 14 residues. CDR3 loop: CASSFRQGNTEAFL. The CDR3 nucleotides are TGTGCCAGCAGCTTCCGCCAGGGAAACACTGAAGCTTTCCTT.

The J gene is TRBJ2-3, the V gene TRBV5-1; D not certain. Germline CDR1 SGHRS, CDR2 YFSETQ. V gave up 1 base and J gave up 4 bases, with 10 bases separating them. CDR3 length: 14 residues. The CDR3 sequence is CASSLMGWADTQYF. The CDR3, as DNA: TGCGCCAGCAGCTTGATGGGGTGGGCAGATACGCAGTATTTT. Full variable domain (missing parts from reference TRBV5-1 and TRBJ2-3): KAGVTQTPRYLIKTRGQQVTLSCSPISGHRSVSWYQQTPGQGLQFLFEYFSETQRNKGNFPGRFSGRQFSNSRSEMNVSTLELGDSALYLCASSLMGWADTQYFGPGTRLTVL.

This clonotype was observed a few times. The rearrangement links TRBV7-6 to TRBJ1-2; D gene uncertain. The V gene's germline CDR1 is SGHVS and CDR2 FNYEAQ. Trimming took 4 bases from V and 8 from J, leaving 11 bases between them. The CDR3 runs to 12 residues. CDR3 in DNA: TGTGCCAGCAGCTCAGGCTATGGAGGCTACACCTTC. As protein: CASSSGYGGYTF.

The chain is built from TRBV4-1 and TRBJ1-3, with a weak D call TRBD1 (5 bases). V shed 0 bases and J shed 4 bases, with 7 bases lying between them. The CDR3 is made up of 14 amino acids. Germline V gives CDR1 MGHRA, CDR2 YSYEKL. CDR3 sequence (DNA): TGCGCCAGCAGCCAAGATTGGACAGGAAACACCATATATTTT. Protein: CASSQDWTGNTIYF.

The rearrangement joins TRBV20-1 to TRBJ1-5; D call uncertain. The V end was cut by 4 bases, the J end by 2 bases, with 9 bases between. This CDR3 has 13 amino acids. Germline V lookup: CDR1 DFQATT, CDR2 SNEGSKA (reference sequence). The CDR3 bases are TGCAGTGCTACATCGCGGGGCAATCAGCCCCAGCATTTT. Translating it yields CSATSRGNQPQHF.

This clonotype came up many times. This rearrangement joins TRBV29-1 to TRBJ1-1, with a tentative D call TRBD1 (6 bases). With 3 bases removed from V and 4 bases from J, the gap between germline ends came to 12 bases. The CDR3 contains 13 residues. Germline CDR1 SQVTM, CDR2 ANQGSEA. In DNA form, the CDR3 reads TGCAGCGTTGACGAGGGGGGAGGCACTGAAGCTTTCTTT. Translated: CSVDEGGGTEAFF.

The chain joins TRBV19 to TRBJ1-1; D is undetermined. The germline gives CDR1 LNHDA, CDR2 SQIVND (reference sequence). Trimming took off 8 bases at V and 8 bases at J, with 18 bases between the two ends. The length of the CDR3 is 13 residues. The CDR3, as DNA: TGTGCCAGTTTTCCGACGAGGGCAAGGGAAGCTTTCTTT. Translated, it gives CASFPTRAREAFF.

Ten or more counts support this clonotype. The gene calls are TRBV4-1 and TRBJ1-4; tentative D call: TRBD1 (5 bases). The ends were cut back, 3 bases at V and 5 bases at J, with 13 bases in the middle. The germline gives CDR1 MGHRA, CDR2 YSYEKL. The CDR3 is 15 amino acids. This chain's CDR3 is CASSHWGSRNEKLFF. The CDR3 bases are TGCGCCAGCAGCCACTGGGGCAGTAGAAATGAAAAACTGTTTTTT.